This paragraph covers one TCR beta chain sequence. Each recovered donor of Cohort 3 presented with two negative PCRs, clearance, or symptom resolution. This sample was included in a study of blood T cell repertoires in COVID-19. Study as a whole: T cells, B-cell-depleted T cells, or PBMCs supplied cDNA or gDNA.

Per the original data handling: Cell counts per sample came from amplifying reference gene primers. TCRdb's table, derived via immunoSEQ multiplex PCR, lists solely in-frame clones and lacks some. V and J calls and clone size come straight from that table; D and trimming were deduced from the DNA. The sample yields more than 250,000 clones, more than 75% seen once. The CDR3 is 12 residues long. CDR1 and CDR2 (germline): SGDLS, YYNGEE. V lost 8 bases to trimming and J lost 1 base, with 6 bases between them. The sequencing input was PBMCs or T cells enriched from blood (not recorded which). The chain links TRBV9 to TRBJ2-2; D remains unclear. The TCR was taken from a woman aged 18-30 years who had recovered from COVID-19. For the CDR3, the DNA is TGTGCCAGTGGCATGAACACCGGGGAGCTGTTTTTT. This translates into CASGMNTGELFF.